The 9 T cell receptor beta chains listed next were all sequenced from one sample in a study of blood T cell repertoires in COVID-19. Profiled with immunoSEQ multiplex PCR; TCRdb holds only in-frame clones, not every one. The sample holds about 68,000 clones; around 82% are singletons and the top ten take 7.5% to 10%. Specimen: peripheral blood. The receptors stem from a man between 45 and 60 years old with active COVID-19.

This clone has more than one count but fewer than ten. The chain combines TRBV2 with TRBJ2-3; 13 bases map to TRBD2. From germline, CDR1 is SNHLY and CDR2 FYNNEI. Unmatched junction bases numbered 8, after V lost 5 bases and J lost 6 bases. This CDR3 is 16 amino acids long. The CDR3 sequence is CASSTSGGAGSDTQYF. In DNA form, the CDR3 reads TGTGCCAGCAGTACTAGCGGGGGGGCCGGAAGTGATACGCAGTATTTT.

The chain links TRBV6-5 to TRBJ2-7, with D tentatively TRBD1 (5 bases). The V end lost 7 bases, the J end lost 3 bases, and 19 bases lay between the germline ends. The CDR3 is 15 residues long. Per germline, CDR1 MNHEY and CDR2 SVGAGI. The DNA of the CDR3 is TGTGCCAGCAACTCGCAGGGCGACGGAATCTACGAGCAGTACTTC. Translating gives CASNSQGDGIYEQYF.

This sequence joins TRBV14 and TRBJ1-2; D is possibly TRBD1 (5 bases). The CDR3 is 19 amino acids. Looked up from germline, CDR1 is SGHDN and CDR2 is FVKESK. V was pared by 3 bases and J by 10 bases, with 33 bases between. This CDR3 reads CASSHVAPLAWGASPNYTF. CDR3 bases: TGTGCCAGCAGCCACGTCGCCCCACTTGCTTGGGGCGCGTCTCCTAACTACACCTTC.

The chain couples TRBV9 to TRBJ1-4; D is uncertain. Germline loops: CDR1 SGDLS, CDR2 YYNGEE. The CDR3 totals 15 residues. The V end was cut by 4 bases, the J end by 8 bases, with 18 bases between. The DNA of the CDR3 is TGTGCCAGCAGCCTTAGACCCGGAGGAAGCGAAAAACTGTTTTTT. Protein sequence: CASSLRPGGSEKLFF. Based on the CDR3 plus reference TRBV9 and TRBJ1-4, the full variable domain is DSGVTQTPKHLITATGQRVTLRCSPRSGDLSVYWYQQSLDQGLQFLIQYYNGEERAKGNILERFSAQQFPDLHSELNLSSLELGDSALYFCASSLRPGGSEKLFFGSGTQLSVL.

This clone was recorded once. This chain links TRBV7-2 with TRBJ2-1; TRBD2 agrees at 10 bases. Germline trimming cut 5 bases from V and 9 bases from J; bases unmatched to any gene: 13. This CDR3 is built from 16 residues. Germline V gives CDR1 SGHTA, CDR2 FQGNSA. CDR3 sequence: CASSATLTSGLLEQFF. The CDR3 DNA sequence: TGTGCCAGCAGCGCTACCCTGACTAGCGGGCTTCTTGAGCAGTTCTTC.

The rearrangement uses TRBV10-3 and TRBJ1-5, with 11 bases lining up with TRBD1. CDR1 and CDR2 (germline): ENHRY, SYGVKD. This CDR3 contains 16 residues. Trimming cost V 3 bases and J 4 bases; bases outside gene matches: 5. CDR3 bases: TGTGCCATCAGTGACGGAGGACAGGGGGCGAATCAGCCCCAGCATTTT. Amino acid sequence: CAISDGGQGANQPQHF.

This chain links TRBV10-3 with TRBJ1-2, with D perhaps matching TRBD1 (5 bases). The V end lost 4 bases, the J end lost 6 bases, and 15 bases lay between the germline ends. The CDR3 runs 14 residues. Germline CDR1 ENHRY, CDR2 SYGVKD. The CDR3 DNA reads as TGTGCCATCAGTGGAGGGGCGGGGTATGATGGCTACACCTTC. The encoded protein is CAISGGAGYDGYTF.

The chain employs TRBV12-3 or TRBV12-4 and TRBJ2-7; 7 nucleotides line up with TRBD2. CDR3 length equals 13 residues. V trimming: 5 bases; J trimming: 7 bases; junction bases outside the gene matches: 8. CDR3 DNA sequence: TGTGCCAGCAGTCCGATCCCCGGGGGGGAGCAGTACTTC. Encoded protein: CASSPIPGGEQYF.

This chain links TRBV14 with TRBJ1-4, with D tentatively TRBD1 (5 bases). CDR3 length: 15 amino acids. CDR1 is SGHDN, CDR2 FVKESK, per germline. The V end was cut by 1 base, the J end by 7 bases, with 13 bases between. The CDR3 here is CASSQAGGPGEKLFF. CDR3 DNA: TGTGCCAGCAGCCAAGCGGGGGGTCCTGGTGAAAAACTGTTTTTT. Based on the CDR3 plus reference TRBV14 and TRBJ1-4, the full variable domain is EAGVTQFPSHSVIEKGQTVTLRCDPISGHDNLYWYRRVMGKEIKFLLHFVKESKQDESGMPNNRFLAERTGGTYSTLKVQPAELEDSGVYFCASSQAGGPGEKLFFGSGTQLSVL.